Following are 17 T cell receptor beta chains from one sample sequenced in a study of metastatic and nonmetastatic thyroid tumors. TCRdb redid the clone calls on the PCR reads using MiXCR. This sample has some 31,000 clones, with more than 15% found just once. Each patient came to thyroid surgery without any prior treatment (of any kind). Sequencing used blood. All receptors come from a female donor with papillary thyroid cancer or a benign thyroid nodule (not recorded which). Some clones in this sample may be carry-over from other donors' samples.

This clone was counted at least ten times. V is TRBV3-1 and J is TRBJ2-5; 9 nucleotides agree with TRBD2. The J segment lost 4 bases and the V segment lost 0 bases, leaving 18 bases of the junction unmatched. Germline V gene lookup returns CDR1 LGHDT and CDR2 YNNKEL (reference sequence). The CDR3 loop spans 20 amino acids. For the CDR3, the DNA is TGTGCCAGCAGCCAAGAGACTGGGGTTAGCGGGAGTTCGCAAAGAGAGACCCAGTACTTC. It specifies CASSQETGVSGSSQRETQYF.

This clone has ten or more counts. V gene TRBV25-1 combines with J gene TRBJ1-5; 8 nucleotides line up with TRBD1. With V trimmed by 3 bases and J by 2 bases, 6 bases remained unmatched. The CDR3 consists of 16 residues. The germline CDR1 and CDR2 sequences are MGHDK and SYGVNS. As DNA, the CDR3 is TGTGCCAGCAGTGACAGGGGGCAAGAGGGCAATCAGCCCCAGCATTTT. Amino acids: CASSDRGQEGNQPQHF.

This clone was detected a few times. The chain joins TRBV20-1 to TRBJ2-1; possible D gene TRBD1, 6 bases. The germline gives CDR1 DFQATT, CDR2 SNEGSKA (reference sequence). Trimming stripped 4 bases from V and 5 bases from J, with 18 bases between. This CDR3 is built from 15 residues. CDR3 sequence reads: CSAKDRTVWNNEQFF. The CDR3 nucleotides read TGCAGTGCTAAAGATCGGACAGTGTGGAACAATGAGCAGTTCTTC.

CDR3 protein: CASSLTKRDPSYEQYF. CDR3 sequence (DNA): TGTGCCAGCAGCTTAACCAAACGAGACCCCTCCTACGAGCAGTACTTC. The V call is TRBV7-8, the J call TRBJ2-7; no reliable D call. Germline V CDR1 and CDR2: SGHVS, FQNEAQ. The CDR3 consists of 16 residues. Between the trimmed V and J ends, which lost 2 bases and 0 bases, there was a span of 14 bases.

At least ten counts were recorded for this clone. The chain couples TRBV11-2 to TRBJ1-2; the D gene is possibly TRBD1 (5 bases). V was trimmed by 5 bases and J by 4 bases, leaving 11 bases between them. Germline assignment: CDR1 SGHAT and CDR2 FQNNGV. This CDR3 is 13 amino acids long. CDR3 in amino acids: CASSPQGSYGYTF. The CDR3 nucleotides are TGTGCCAGCAGCCCCCAGGGTTCCTATGGCTACACCTTC. Combining the CDR3 with reference TRBV11-2 and TRBJ1-2 gives the whole variable domain EAGVAQSPRYKIIEKRQSVAFWCNPISGHATLYWYQQILGQGPKLLIQFQNNGVVDDSQLPKDRFSAERLKGVDSTLKIQPAKLEDSAVYLCASSPQGSYGYTFGSGTRLTVV.

This clone was observed at least ten times. The chain joins TRBV4-1 to TRBJ2-4; 7 bases are shared with TRBD2. The CDR3 loop spans 21 amino acids. The V segment lost 3 bases and the J segment 7 bases; nucleotides outside the gene matches: 27. The germline CDR1 and CDR2 sequences are MGHRA and YSYEKL. Here the CDR3 reads CASSHPADGAGTSGGGNIQYF. CDR3 sequence (DNA): TGCGCCAGCAGCCACCCCGCAGACGGAGCGGGGACCTCTGGTGGGGGGAACATTCAGTACTTC.

This clone has just a few counts. The V call is TRBV10-3, the J call TRBJ1-5, with a tentative D call TRBD1 (5 bases). There are 13 residues in the CDR3. The V gene lost 11 bases and the J gene lost 4 bases, with 15 bases spanning the gap. In germline, CDR1 is ENHRY, CDR2 SYGVKD. DNA for the CDR3: TGTGCCGGGTGGGGGTCGGTAAATCAGCCCCAGCATTTT. Translated: CAGWGSVNQPQHF.

This clone is categorized as medium-sized. The V gene is TRBV6-5, the J gene TRBJ2-7; TRBD1 agrees at 9 bases. The CDR3 length is 15 residues. Trimming at V came to 1 base and at J to 5 bases, leaving 6 bases not matched to a gene. Germline-derived CDR1 and CDR2 are MNHEY and SVGAGI. CDR3 DNA sequence: TGTGCCAGCAGTTACTTTTTCGGGGACAGGGACGAGCAGTACTTC. Its protein product is CASSYFFGDRDEQYF.

CDR3 sequence reads: CASSFDRGLAFF. The DNA of the CDR3 is TGTGCCAGCAGTTTTGACAGGGGGTTAGCTTTCTTT. J is TRBJ1-1 and V is TRBV12-3 or TRBV12-4, with 9 bases aligning to TRBD1. The junction had 3 bases not matched to a gene; V was cut back by 3 bases and J by 10 bases. The CDR3 is made up of 12 amino acids.

This clone has at least ten counts. The J gene is TRBJ2-2, the V gene TRBV30; D gene ambiguous. The CDR3 totals 14 residues. The germline CDR1 and CDR2 sequences are GTSNPN and SVGIG (reference sequence). V was pared by 0 bases and J by 9 bases, with 14 bases between. CDR3 region: CAWSVRTGHRELFF. The CDR3 DNA reads as TGTGCCTGGAGTGTTAGGACCGGCCACCGGGAGCTGTTTTTT. The complete variable domain, with remaining parts taken from reference TRBV30 and TRBJ2-2, reads SQTIHQWPATLVQPVGSPLSLECTVEGTSNPNLYWYRQAAGRGLQLLFYSVGIGQISSEVPQNLSASRPQDRQFILSSKKLLLSDSGFYLCAWSVRTGHRELFFGEGSRLTVL.

This clone came up many times. This sequence joins TRBV20-1 and TRBJ2-7, with D maybe TRBD1 (5 bases). CDR3 length: 12 amino acids. CDR1 and CDR2 from the germline V gene are DFQATT and SNEGSKA (reference sequence). V lost 1 base and J lost 6, with 10 bases in between. In DNA form, the CDR3 reads TGCAGTGCTAGAGTAAAGGGGATCGAGCAGTACTTC. This translates into CSARVKGIEQYF.

This clone showed up many times. The chain has TRBV5-1 and TRBJ2-3, with 12 bases that match TRBD1. With 0 bases clipped from V and 3 bases from J, the junction kept 2 bases outside the gene matches. CDR3 length equals 16 residues. CDR1 and CDR2 from the germline V gene are SGHRS and YFSETQ. The CDR3, as DNA: TGCGCCAGCAGCTTGGGGGGACAGGGGGCAACAGATACGCAGTATTTT. Translation: CASSLGGQGATDTQYF.

A note on this clone: This likely comes from a read error, as the CDR3 has no conserved phenylalanine or tryptophan at its end. It is unclear where the CDR3 begins or ends on the DNA, so no DNA is shown, and the CDR3 is as TCRdb lists it. The J gene is TRBJ2-7, the V gene TRBV28; the table's TRBD2 call for D was not verified on the DNA. The CDR3 length equals 13 residues, ends included. Germline assignment: CDR1 MDHEN and CDR2 SYDVKM. The CDR3 sequence: CASSLLSGRDPYL.

This clone came up a few times. The chain links TRBV12-3 or TRBV12-4 to TRBJ2-1, with D tentatively TRBD1 (5 bases). The germline V and J ends were trimmed by 7 bases and 8 bases, with 21 bases remaining between them. The CDR3 sequence is 15 residues long. DNA of the CDR3: TGTGCCAGCATTTCCCCGTACAGGTTTAGAGATGAGCAGTTCTTC. It codes for CASISPYRFRDEQFF.

This clone was seen a handful of times. The conserved closing phenylalanine or tryptophan is absent in this CDR3, likely reflecting a read error. CDR3 in DNA: TGTGCCACCAGTGTCCGGACAGGACTCAATGAGCAGTTCTCC. This codes for CATSVRTGLNEQFS. The chain recombines TRBV24-1 with TRBJ2-1; TRBD1 aligns across 7 bases. V gave up 5 bases and J gave up 6 bases; unmatched junction bases: 6. Germline V gene sequence: CDR1 KGHDR, CDR2 SFDVKD. The CDR3 length is 14 residues.

The sample holds one count of this clone. The chain employs TRBV20-1 and TRBJ2-7; 10 bases are a match to TRBD2. The CDR3 runs 15 residues. V lost 1 base and J lost 3; bases outside the gene matches: 6. From germline, CDR1 is DFQATT and CDR2 SNEGSKA (reference sequence). CDR3 residues: CSARGSGTSVYEQYF. The DNA of the CDR3 is TGCAGTGCTAGAGGGTCCGGGACTAGCGTCTACGAGCAGTACTTC.

This clone rates as medium-sized. The chain joins TRBV6-1 to TRBJ1-3, with D possibly being TRBD1 (5 bases). Germline CDR1 and CDR2: MNHNS and SASEGT. The V end was cut by 0 bases, the J end by 0 bases, with 9 bases between. This CDR3 is built from 16 residues. The DNA of the CDR3 is TGTGCCAGCAGTGAAGCGGCGGGGGACTCTGGAAACACCATATATTTT. This translates into CASSEAAGDSGNTIYF.